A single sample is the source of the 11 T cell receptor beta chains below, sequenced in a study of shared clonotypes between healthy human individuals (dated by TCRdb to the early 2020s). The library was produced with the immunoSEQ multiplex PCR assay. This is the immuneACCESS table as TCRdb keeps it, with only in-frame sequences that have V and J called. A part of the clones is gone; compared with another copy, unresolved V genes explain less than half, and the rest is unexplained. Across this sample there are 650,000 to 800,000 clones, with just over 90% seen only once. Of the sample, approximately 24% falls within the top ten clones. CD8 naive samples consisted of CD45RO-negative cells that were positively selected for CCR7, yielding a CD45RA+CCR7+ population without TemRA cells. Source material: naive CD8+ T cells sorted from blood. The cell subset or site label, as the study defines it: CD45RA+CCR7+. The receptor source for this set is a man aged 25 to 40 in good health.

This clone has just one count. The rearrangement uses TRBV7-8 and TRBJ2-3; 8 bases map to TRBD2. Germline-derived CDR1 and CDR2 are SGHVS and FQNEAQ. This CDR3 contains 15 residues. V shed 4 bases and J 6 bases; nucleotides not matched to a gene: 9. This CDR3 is CASSSLEGLEDTQYF. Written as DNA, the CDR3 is TGTGCCAGCAGCTCCCTTGAGGGACTAGAGGATACGCAGTATTTT.

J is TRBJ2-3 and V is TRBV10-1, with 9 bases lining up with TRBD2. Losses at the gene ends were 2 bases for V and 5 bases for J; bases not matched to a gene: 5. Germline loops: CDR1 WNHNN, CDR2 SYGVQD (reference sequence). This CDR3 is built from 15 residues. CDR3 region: CASSEVREGQDTQYF. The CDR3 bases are TGCGCCAGCAGTGAGGTGCGGGAGGGCCAAGATACGCAGTATTTT.

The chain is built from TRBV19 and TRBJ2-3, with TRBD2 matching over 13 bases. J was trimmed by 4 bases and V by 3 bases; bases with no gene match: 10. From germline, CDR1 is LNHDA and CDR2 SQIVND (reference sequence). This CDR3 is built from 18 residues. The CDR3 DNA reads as TGTGCCAGTAGTATCTTAACTAGCGGGAGGGAATTGGCAGATACGCAGTATTTT. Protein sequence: CASSILTSGRELADTQYF.

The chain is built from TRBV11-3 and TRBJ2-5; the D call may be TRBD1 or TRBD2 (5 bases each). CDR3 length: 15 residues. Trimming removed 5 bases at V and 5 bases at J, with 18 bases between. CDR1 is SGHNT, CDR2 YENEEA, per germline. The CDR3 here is CASSLTRGYGETQYF. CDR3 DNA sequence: TGTGCCAGCAGCCTAACGAGGGGCTATGGGGAGACCCAGTACTTC.

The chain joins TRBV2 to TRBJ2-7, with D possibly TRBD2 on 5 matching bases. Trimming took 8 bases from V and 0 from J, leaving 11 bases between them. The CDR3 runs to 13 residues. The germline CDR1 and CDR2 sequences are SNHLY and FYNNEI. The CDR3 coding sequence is TGTGCCAGCGGGTACGGGAACTCCTACGAGCAGTACTTC. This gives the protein CASGYGNSYEQYF.

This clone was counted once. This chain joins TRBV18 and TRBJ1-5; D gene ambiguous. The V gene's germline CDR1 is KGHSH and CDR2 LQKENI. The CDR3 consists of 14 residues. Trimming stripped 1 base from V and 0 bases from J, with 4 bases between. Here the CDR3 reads CASSPQGSNQPQHF. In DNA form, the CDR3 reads TGTGCCAGCTCACCACAAGGTAGCAATCAGCCCCAGCATTTT. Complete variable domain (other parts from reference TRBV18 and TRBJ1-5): NAGVMQNPRHLVRRRGQEARLRCSPMKGHSHVYWYRQLPEEGLKFMVYLQKENIIDESGMPKERFSAEFPKEGPSILRIQQVVRGDSAAYFCASSPQGSNQPQHFGDGTRLSIL.

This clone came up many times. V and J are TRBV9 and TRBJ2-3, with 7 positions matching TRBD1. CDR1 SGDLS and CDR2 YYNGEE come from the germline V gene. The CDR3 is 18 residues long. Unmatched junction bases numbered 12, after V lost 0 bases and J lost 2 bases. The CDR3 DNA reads TGTGCCAGCAGCGTAGATCCCCACAGGGGACGATTCACAGATACGCAGTATTTT. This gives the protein CASSVDPHRGRFTDTQYF.

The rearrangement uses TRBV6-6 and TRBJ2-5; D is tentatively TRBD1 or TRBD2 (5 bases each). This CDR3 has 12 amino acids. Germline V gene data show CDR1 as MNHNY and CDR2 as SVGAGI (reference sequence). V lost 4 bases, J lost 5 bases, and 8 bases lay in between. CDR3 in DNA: TGTGCCAGCAGTTCGGGACGGGAGACCCAGTACTTC. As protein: CASSSGRETQYF.

CDR3 loop: CASSLALIAGGPMNEQFF. The CDR3 bases are TGTGCCAGCAGCTTAGCCCTTATAGCGGGAGGGCCAATGAATGAGCAGTTCTTC. The rearrangement uses TRBV11-2 and TRBJ2-1; 11 bases align to TRBD2. Per the germline V gene, CDR1 is SGHAT and CDR2 is FQNNGV. This CDR3 is 18 amino acids long. Germline trimming cut 1 base from V and 7 bases from J; bases unmatched to any gene: 12.

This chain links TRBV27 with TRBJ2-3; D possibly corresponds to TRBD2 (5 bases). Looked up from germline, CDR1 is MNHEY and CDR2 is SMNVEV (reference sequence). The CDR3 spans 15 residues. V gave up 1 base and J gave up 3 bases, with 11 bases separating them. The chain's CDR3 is CASSLYTSVTDTQYF. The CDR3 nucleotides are TGTGCCAGCAGTTTATACACTAGTGTTACAGATACGCAGTATTTT.

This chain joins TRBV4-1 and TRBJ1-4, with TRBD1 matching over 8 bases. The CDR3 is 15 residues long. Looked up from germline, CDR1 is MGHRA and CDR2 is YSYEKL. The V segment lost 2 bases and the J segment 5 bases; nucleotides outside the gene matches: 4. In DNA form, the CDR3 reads TGCGCCAGCAGCCAATTGGACAGGGAGAATGAAAAACTGTTTTTT. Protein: CASSQLDRENEKLFF.